The entry below gives a single TCR beta chain sequence along with its context. This sample was included in a study of blood T cell repertoires in COVID-19. Only in-frame clones appear in the TCRdb table, and some are missing; sequencing was by immunoSEQ multiplex PCR. The sample includes fewer than 250,000 clones, less than 85% seen only once; the top ten take around 1.8%. This CDR3 region has 16 residues. CDR1 MNHNY and CDR2 SVGAGI come from the germline V gene (reference sequence). The ends lost 6 bases at V and 2 bases at J; junction bases unmatched: 10. V usage is TRBV6-6 and J usage is TRBJ1-5, with 7 nucleotides matching TRBD1. The receptor's source is a man aged 55 to 70 who had recovered from COVID-19. The material sequenced was PBMCs or T cells enriched from blood (not recorded which). The CDR3 nucleotides read TGTGCCAGCAGGACGACAGGGACGGAAGGCAATCAGCCCCAGCATTTT. It is translated as CASRTTGTEGNQPQHF.